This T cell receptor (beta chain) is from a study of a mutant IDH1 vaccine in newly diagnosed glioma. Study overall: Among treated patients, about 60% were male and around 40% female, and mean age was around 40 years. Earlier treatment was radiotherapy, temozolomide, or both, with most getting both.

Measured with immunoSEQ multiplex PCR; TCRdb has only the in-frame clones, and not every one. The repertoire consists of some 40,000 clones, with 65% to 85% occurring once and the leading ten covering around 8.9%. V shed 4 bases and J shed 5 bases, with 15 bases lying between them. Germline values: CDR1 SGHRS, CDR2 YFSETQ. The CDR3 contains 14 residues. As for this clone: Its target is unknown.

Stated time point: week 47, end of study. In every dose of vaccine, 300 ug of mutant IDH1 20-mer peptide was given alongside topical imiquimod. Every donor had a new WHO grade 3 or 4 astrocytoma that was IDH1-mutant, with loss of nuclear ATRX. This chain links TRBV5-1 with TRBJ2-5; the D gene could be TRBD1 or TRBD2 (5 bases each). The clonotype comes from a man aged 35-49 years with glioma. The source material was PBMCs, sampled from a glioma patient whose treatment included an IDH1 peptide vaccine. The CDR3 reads CASSPGTSEETQYF. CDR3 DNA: TGCGCCAGCAGCCCCGGGACCTCAGAGGAGACCCAGTACTTC. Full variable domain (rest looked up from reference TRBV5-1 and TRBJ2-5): KAGVTQTPRYLIKTRGQQVTLSCSPISGHRSVSWYQQTPGQGLQFLFEYFSETQRNKGNFPGRFSGRQFSNSRSEMNVSTLELGDSALYLCASSPGTSEETQYFGPGTRLLVL.